What follows are 30 T cell receptor beta chains derived from one specimen sequenced in a study of neoadjuvant nivolumab and ipilimumab in lung cancer (dated by TCRdb to about 2020). The sample's time point label is to be understood as: at surgical resection after neoadjuvant nivolumab +/- ipilimumab. Libraries were prepared through the immunoSEQ multiplex PCR assay. TCRdb mirrors the immuneACCESS table, restricted to in-frame sequences. Some clones are absent from its copies; in checked studies, under half trace to an unresolved V gene, and the reason for the others is unknown. The sample table contains 10,000 or so clones; only one count was recorded for around 77% of them. The ten biggest clones cover roughly 7.4% of the sample. The specimen comprised tumor tissue, sampled after neoadjuvant nivolumab, alone or with ipilimumab, at or shortly before surgery. The receptors were gathered from an adult with non-small cell lung cancer. Some clones in this sample may be carry-over from other donors' samples.

This clone is labeled large (0.1 to 1%). The rearrangement uses TRBV7-2 and TRBJ2-1; TRBD2 matches at 7 bases. Germline V gives CDR1 SGHTA, CDR2 FQGNSA. The trim removed 5 bases at V and 3 bases at J, leaving 7 bases unmatched. The length of the CDR3 is 15 residues. The CDR3 loop reads CASSTDPSGYNEQFF. The DNA of the CDR3 is TGTGCCAGCAGCACCGACCCTAGCGGCTACAATGAGCAGTTCTTC.

The V and J genes are TRBV30 and TRBJ2-7, with D perhaps being TRBD1 or TRBD2 (6 bases each). This CDR3 is built from 14 residues. Trimming removed 5 bases from V and 1 base from J, with 15 bases in between. The V gene's germline CDR1 is GTSNPN and CDR2 SVGIG (reference sequence). The CDR3 DNA is TGTGCCTGGGGAGGGAGGACAGAATCCTACGAGCAGTACTTC. Translation: CAWGGRTESYEQYF.

This rearrangement joins TRBV30 to TRBJ1-2; D perhaps matches TRBD1 (5 bases). Trimming took off 5 bases at V and 4 bases at J, with 11 bases between the two ends. This CDR3 spans 12 amino acids. Per the germline V gene, CDR1 is GTSNPN and CDR2 is SVGIG (reference sequence). CDR3 sequence: CAWHTGGYGYTF. As DNA, the CDR3 is TGTGCCTGGCACACTGGGGGCTATGGCTACACCTTC.

This clone showed up just a few times. V usage is TRBV7-2 and J usage is TRBJ2-7; D gene unclear. CDR1 and CDR2 from the germline V gene are SGHTA and FQGNSA. The germline V and J ends were trimmed by 5 bases and 3 bases, with 14 bases remaining between them. There are 14 residues in the CDR3. CDR3 protein: CASSDLFDIYEQYF. The CDR3 DNA reads as TGTGCCAGCAGCGATCTGTTTGATATCTACGAGCAGTACTTC.

This clone was detected only a few times. The chain has TRBV15 and TRBJ2-7, with D hard to call. V shed 5 bases and J shed 5 bases, with 7 bases lying between them. The CDR3 spans 11 residues. The germline V gene has CDR1 LNHNV and CDR2 YYDKDF (reference sequence). This CDR3 is CATSAHNEQYF. Written as DNA, the CDR3 is TGTGCCACCAGCGCCCATAACGAGCAGTACTTC.

This clone is a singleton in its sample. This chain uses TRBV6-1 with TRBJ1-1; no clear D. The germline V and J ends were trimmed by 6 bases and 5 bases, with 10 bases remaining between them. CDR1 is MNHNS, CDR2 SASEGT, per germline. This CDR3 is built from 12 residues. The CDR3 nucleotides read TGTGCCAGCAGCCGACATAGAACTGAAGCTTTCTTT. Its translation is CASSRHRTEAFF.

As for this clone: Distinct nucleotide sequences in the sample also encode this CDR3. V usage is TRBV20-1 and J usage is TRBJ2-7; no clear D gene. The V end was cut by 1 base, the J end by 4 bases, with 5 bases between. The CDR3 length is 11 residues. CDR1 DFQATT and CDR2 SNEGSKA come from the germline V gene (reference sequence). CDR3 in DNA: TGCAGTGCTAGAGCTGGTTACGAGCAGTACTTC. This translates into CSARAGYEQYF.

The V gene is TRBV5-5, the J gene TRBJ2-3; D perhaps matches TRBD2 (6 bases). The CDR3 has 16 residues. Germline V gene lookup returns CDR1 SGHKS and CDR2 YYEKEE (reference sequence). The V end was cut by 3 bases, the J end by 2 bases, with 16 bases between. The CDR3 reads CASSWTPGLNTDTQYF. The CDR3 coding sequence is TGTGCCAGCAGCTGGACCCCGGGACTGAACACAGATACGCAGTATTTT.

The V and J genes are TRBV7-9 and TRBJ1-5; no reliable D call. Germline CDR1 and CDR2: SEHNR and FQNEAQ (reference sequence). There are 14 residues in the CDR3. V lost 5 bases to trimming and J lost 5 bases, with 13 bases between them. The DNA for the CDR3 is TGTGCCAGCAGCCCGTTACCCGGGGATCAGCCCCAGCATTTT. Translated: CASSPLPGDQPQHF.

The chain is built from TRBV2 and TRBJ2-1, with 7 positions matching TRBD2. Trimming cost V 4 bases and J 7 bases; bases outside gene matches: 4. Germline assignment: CDR1 SNHLY and CDR2 FYNNEI. This CDR3 spans 13 amino acids. The DNA of the CDR3 is TGTGCCAGCAGTGTCGGGGGGTTGAATGAGCAGTTCTTC. It translates to CASSVGGLNEQFF.

This chain connects TRBV27 to TRBJ2-1; D is unclear. This CDR3 region has 14 residues. The V end was cut by 2 bases, the J end by 3 bases, with 8 bases between. Germline V lookup: CDR1 MNHEY, CDR2 SMNVEV (reference sequence). CDR3 bases: TGTGCCAGCAGTTTAGAGGCAGGCTACAATGAGCAGTTCTTC. It is translated as CASSLEAGYNEQFF.

Worth noting for this clone: In the same sample, other DNA sequences code for this CDR3. The V call is TRBV25-1, the J call TRBJ2-7; D remains ambiguous. Germline V gene sequence: CDR1 MGHDK, CDR2 SYGVNS. This CDR3 comprises 12 residues. The germline V and J ends were trimmed by 4 bases and 5 bases, with 9 bases remaining between them. In DNA form, the CDR3 reads TGTGCCAGCAGTGGAGGTTGGAACGAGCAGTACTTC. Translating it yields CASSGGWNEQYF.

This clone was counted only a few times. The rearrangement links TRBV5-6 to TRBJ1-6; TRBD1 might be the D (6 bases). The V end was cut by 2 bases, the J end by 10 bases, with 16 bases between. CDR3 length: 15 residues. CDR1 and CDR2 (germline): SGHDT, YYEEEE. This CDR3 is CASSFGGAGLSPLHF. The CDR3, as DNA: TGTGCCAGCAGCTTTGGGGGCGCAGGGCTGTCACCCCTCCACTTT.

J is TRBJ1-1 and V is TRBV6-5, with 7 bases aligning to TRBD1. J gave up 4 bases and V 2 bases, and 7 bases lay outside the gene matches. This CDR3 is 15 amino acids long. Germline CDR1 and CDR2: MNHEY and SVGAGI. CDR3 in amino acids: CASSYATGSGTEAFF. CDR3 sequence (DNA): TGTGCCAGCAGTTACGCGACAGGGTCCGGCACTGAAGCTTTCTTT.

The chain uses TRBV6-6 and TRBJ2-1; 8 bases line up with TRBD2. V shed 6 bases, J shed 8 bases, and the junction held 12 bases outside the gene matches. CDR3 length equals 15 residues. CDR1 is MNHNY and CDR2 is SVGAGI in the germline V gene (reference sequence). DNA for the CDR3: TGTGCCAGCAGCAAACTAGCGGCCGTACAGGATGAGCAGTTCTTC. It is translated as CASSKLAAVQDEQFF.

This clone was picked up a small number of times. The chain links TRBV4-2 to TRBJ2-7; D remains unclear. Per the germline V gene, CDR1 is LGHNA and CDR2 is YNFKEQ. Between the trimmed V and J ends, which lost 1 base and 5 bases, there was a span of 12 bases. The length of the CDR3 is 14 residues. The chain's CDR3 is CASSQAYLDDEQYF. As DNA, the CDR3 is TGTGCCAGCAGCCAAGCCTATCTGGACGACGAGCAGTACTTC.

This clone showed up just once. The chain links TRBV18 to TRBJ2-1, with a weak D call TRBD2 (6 bases). In germline, CDR1 is KGHSH, CDR2 LQKENI. The CDR3 contains 13 residues. The V end was cut by 1 base, the J end by 6 bases, with 7 bases between. In DNA, the CDR3 is TGTGCCAGCTCACCACGACTAGTCAATGAGCAGTTCTTC. Its translation is CASSPRLVNEQFF.

This rearrangement joins TRBV14 to TRBJ2-1, with TRBD1 identical over 8 bases. This CDR3 has 15 residues. Per the germline V gene, CDR1 is SGHDN and CDR2 is FVKESK. V lost 4 bases to trimming and J lost 3 bases; unmatched junction nucleotides: 5. The CDR3 DNA reads as TGTGCCAGCAGCCTCAGGACAGGGTTCTACAATGAGCAGTTCTTC. Translated: CASSLRTGFYNEQFF.

The chain employs TRBV5-1 and TRBJ2-1, with a weak D call TRBD2 (5 bases). The CDR3 consists of 15 residues. Per the germline V gene, CDR1 is SGHRS and CDR2 is YFSETQ. V was pared by 0 bases and J by 8 bases, with 15 bases between. The CDR3 spells CASSLVLGAGDEQFF. The CDR3 DNA is TGCGCCAGCAGCTTGGTACTGGGCGCCGGGGATGAGCAGTTCTTC.

CDR3 bases: TGTGCCACCAGCAGATTCCGGGACGGACCCTACGAGCAGTACTTC. It translates to CATSRFRDGPYEQYF. V is TRBV15 and J is TRBJ2-7; TRBD1 or TRBD2 may be the D gene (5 bases each). V shed 2 bases and J shed 2 bases, with 13 bases lying between them. The CDR3 loop spans 15 amino acids. CDR1 is LNHNV, CDR2 YYDKDF, per germline (reference sequence).

This clone was seen only a few times. V usage is TRBV30 and J usage is TRBJ1-5; D is possibly TRBD1 (5 bases). The CDR3 extends over 17 amino acids. Looked up from germline, CDR1 is GTSNPN and CDR2 is SVGIG (reference sequence). V dropped 4 bases and J dropped 2 bases, with 21 bases sitting between them. CDR3 loop: CAWTLPRGTVGNQPQHF. CDR3 coding DNA: TGTGCCTGGACCCTCCCGAGGGGTACCGTTGGCAATCAGCCCCAGCATTTT.

This rearrangement joins TRBV18 to TRBJ1-2; 7 bases are shared with TRBD1. V lost 0 bases, J lost 5 bases, and 3 bases stayed unmatched. Germline V lookup: CDR1 KGHSH, CDR2 LQKENI. CDR3 length: 14 residues. CDR3 sequence reads: CASSPPTGRYGYTF. CDR3 nucleotide sequence: TGTGCCAGCTCACCACCGACAGGGCGGTATGGCTACACCTTC.

There are a few counts of this clone. The V call is TRBV5-1, the J call TRBJ1-2, with 7 bases identical to TRBD1. V shed 3 bases, J shed 4 bases, and the junction held 9 bases outside the gene matches. The CDR3 runs 15 residues. Germline V CDR1 and CDR2: SGHRS, YFSETQ. In nucleotides, the CDR3 is TGCGCCAGCAGCTACGACAGGGTAACGATCTATGGCTACACCTTC. This gives the protein CASSYDRVTIYGYTF.

The chain couples TRBV11-2 to TRBJ1-5; no reliable D call. Trimming removed 0 bases from V and 1 base from J, with 4 bases in between. CDR3 length equals 14 residues. Germline CDR1 is SGHAT and CDR2 is FQNNGV. Here the CDR3 reads CASSLEGSNQPQHF. The CDR3 bases are TGTGCCAGCAGCTTAGAGGGGAGCAATCAGCCCCAGCATTTT.

This clone appeared once. J is TRBJ2-7 and V is TRBV6-1; D possibly corresponds to TRBD1 (5 bases). This CDR3 has 13 residues. The germline CDR1 and CDR2 sequences are MNHNS and SASEGT. The V end lost 8 bases, the J end lost 0 bases, and 11 bases lay between the germline ends. The CDR3 loop is CASLDTASYEQYF. Here the CDR3 DNA reads TGTGCCAGCCTGGACACAGCCTCCTACGAGCAGTACTTC.

On this clone: The same CDR3 is also encoded by other DNA sequences in this sample. This CDR3 is CASSPPTGHYGYTF. In nucleotides, the CDR3 is TGTGCCAGCTCGCCCCCGACAGGTCACTATGGCTACACCTTC. This chain uses TRBV18 with TRBJ1-2, with D maybe TRBD1 (6 bases). Germline V lookup: CDR1 KGHSH, CDR2 LQKENI. This CDR3 is built from 14 residues. With 6 bases removed from V and 3 bases from J, the gap between germline ends came to 14 bases.

The CDR3: CASSVEGGKLFF. For the CDR3, the DNA is TGTGCCAGCAGCGTAGAGGGCGGGAAACTGTTTTTT. The genes are TRBV9 and TRBJ1-4; D gene uncertain. Trimming shortened V by 0 bases and J by 11 bases, and 8 bases separated the two germline ends. This CDR3 is built from 12 residues. Germline lookup yields CDR1 SGDLS and CDR2 YYNGEE.

This clone was detected only a few times. The V and J genes are TRBV5-6 and TRBJ1-2; D is unresolved. This CDR3 is 12 amino acids long. The V gene lost 1 base and the J gene lost 5 bases, with 6 bases spanning the gap. Germline V gene data show CDR1 as SGHDT and CDR2 as YYEEEE. As DNA, the CDR3 is TGTGCCAGCAGCTTGTGGCAGTATGGCTACACCTTC. This encodes CASSLWQYGYTF.

This clone was seen only a few times. The chain uses TRBV7-2 and TRBJ2-3; no clear D. The CDR3 is made up of 12 amino acids. Trimming shortened V by 5 bases and J by 2 bases, and 5 bases separated the two germline ends. The germline V gene encodes CDR1 SGHTA and CDR2 FQGNSA. Here the CDR3 DNA reads TGTGCCAGCAGCCCTACCACAGATACGCAGTATTTT. As protein: CASSPTTDTQYF.

This clone was observed a few times. V is TRBV6-5 and J is TRBJ2-3; tentative D call: TRBD1 (6 bases). Germline assignment: CDR1 MNHEY and CDR2 SVGAGI. This CDR3 contains 15 residues. The V end lost 7 bases, the J end lost 2 bases, and 16 bases lay between the germline ends. CDR3 protein: CASKKRDMATDTQYF. The CDR3 DNA follows: TGTGCCAGCAAAAAACGGGACATGGCCACAGATACGCAGTATTTT.